This T cell receptor beta chain is drawn from a study of T-cell reconstitution after alpha-beta-depleted transplantation in children. Using unique molecular identifiers, the investigators prepared the TCRbeta library. TCRdb recomputed calls from the PCR reads with MiXCR, one row per CDR3 protein. The table lists approximately 500,000 distinct CDR3 sequences, roughly a quarter of them singletons. V trimming: 5 bases; J trimming: 1 base; junction bases outside the gene matches: 7. The germline CDR1 and CDR2 sequences are DFQATT and SNEGSKA (reference sequence). This CDR3 spans 14 amino acids. A few counts support this clonotype.

Specimen: PBMCs, collected before TCRalphabeta/CD19-depleted stem cell transplant. The source of this sequence is a boy younger than two with Wiskott-Aldrich syndrome, due to receive a stem cell transplant. This sequence joins TRBV20-1 and TRBJ1-1, with 7 bases that match TRBD1. CDR3 region: CSAQQGTANTEAFF. In DNA form, the CDR3 reads TGCAGTGCTCAACAGGGGACCGCGAACACTGAAGCTTTCTTT.